This T cell receptor (beta chain) was captured in a study of graft-versus-host responses after intestinal transplantation. Background on the study: Tacrolimus and steroids were given for roughly 3 years to all recipients after anti-thymocyte globulin induction.

Using immunoSEQ multiplex PCR, the repertoire was profiled, and TCRdb retains in-frame clones only, with some absent. Of some 24,000 clones listed, approximately 40% are singletons. General study results and limits: Allografts of one patient group, those with graft-donor T cell macrochimerism, had high graft-versus-host to host-versus-graft clonal ratios. Peak circulating GvH clone levels tracked with early post-transplant HvG declines.

Trimming took off 0 bases at V and 9 bases at J, with 10 bases between the two ends. Germline CDR1 reads SGHRS; CDR2 reads YFSETQ. The CDR3 contains 13 residues. The starting material was alloreactive CD4+ T cells from a mixed lymphocyte reaction culture, obtained before intestinal transplant. Subset given: CFSE-low proliferating T cells sorted from approximately six-day pre-transplant mixed lymphocyte reaction (GvH or HvG direction). This sequence originates from a human patient who received an intestinal transplant. This chain uses TRBV5-1 with TRBJ2-1; D not certain. The CDR3, as DNA: TGCGCCAGCAGCTTGGAAAAACCACTTGAGCAGTTCTTC. Protein sequence: CASSLEKPLEQFF.